This T cell receptor beta chain originates from a study of Ad26.COV2.S vaccination and SARS-CoV-2 variants. With 5 bases removed from V and 2 bases from J, the gap between germline ends came to 13 bases. CDR1 SNHLY and CDR2 FYNNEI come from the germline V gene. The CDR3 extends over 14 amino acids. Treatment here: some 20 received Ad26.COV2.S at low or high dose, single or two shots; about five received placebo; per-sample allocation not given. Day 63 after the first injection of vaccine or placebo was the sampling time. Profiled with immunoSEQ multiplex PCR; TCRdb holds only in-frame clones, not every one. The sample has a few hundred thousand clones, 83% seen once. This clone showed up just once.

The sequence came from a person aged 18-65 years who received the Ad26.COV2.S COVID-19 vaccine or a placebo. The V call is TRBV2, the J call TRBJ2-7; the D gene is possibly TRBD2 (5 bases). Sequenced material: peripheral blood, taken in a trial of Ad26.COV2.S vaccine versus placebo. The DNA for the CDR3 is TGTGCCAGCAGTAGCGGAACTCCTACCTACGAGCAGTACTTC. This codes for CASSSGTPTYEQYF.